Listed here are 16 T cell receptor beta chains from one sample, sequenced in a study of T-cell reconstitution after alpha-beta-depleted transplantation in children. Construction of the TCRbeta library involved unique molecular identifiers. TCRdb passed the PCR reads through MiXCR, listing each CDR3 protein once. The sample has around 64,000 distinct CDR3 sequences, approximately 11% seen once. Sample: PBMCs, taken before TCRalphabeta/CD19-depleted stem cell transplant. The receptors shown here come from a boy younger than 18 with acute myeloid leukemia, due to receive a stem cell transplant.

This clonotype was seen at least ten times. The gene calls are TRBV7-8 and TRBJ2-1, with TRBD1 matching over 7 bases. The junction had 5 bases not matched to a gene; V was cut back by 1 base and J by 2 bases. This CDR3 contains 16 residues. The germline V gene encodes CDR1 SGHVS and CDR2 FQNEAQ. The CDR3 here is CASSLVGTVTYNEQFF. The CDR3 nucleotides read TGTGCCAGCAGCTTAGTCGGGACAGTGACCTACAATGAGCAGTTCTTC.

This clonotype occurred many times. V is TRBV20-1 and J is TRBJ2-7; D is ambiguous. The CDR3 spans 11 residues. V was clipped by 1 base and J by 3 bases, with 4 bases between them. The germline V gene has CDR1 DFQATT and CDR2 SNEGSKA (reference sequence). The CDR3, as DNA: TGCAGTGCTAGAGGTGGCTACGAGCAGTACTTC. It codes for CSARGGYEQYF.

This clonotype was seen repeatedly, ten times or more. This chain links TRBV5-6 with TRBJ1-4, with TRBD1 identical over 8 bases. The germline V gene encodes CDR1 SGHDT and CDR2 YYEEEE. The trim removed 0 bases at V and 11 bases at J, leaving 9 bases unmatched. The CDR3 sequence is 15 residues long. The CDR3 protein is CASSLGGQGEGKLFF. The CDR3 DNA sequence: TGTGCCAGCAGCTTGGGTGGACAGGGAGAAGGGAAACTGTTTTTT.

At least ten counts were recorded for this clonotype. V usage is TRBV27 and J usage is TRBJ2-6; D might be TRBD2 (5 bases). The CDR3 has 14 amino acids. Germline values: CDR1 MNHEY, CDR2 SMNVEV (reference sequence). The V and J ends lost 8 bases and 0 bases respectively, with 8 bases between them. CDR3 protein: CASPRGSGANVLTF. CDR3 nucleotides: TGTGCCAGCCCCCGGGGCTCTGGGGCCAACGTCCTGACTTTC.

This clonotype came up a few times. The CDR3, as DNA: TGCAGCGTGCCTCAGGGGGGTAGCGGGGAGCTGTTTTTT. It encodes CSVPQGGSGELFF. The chain joins TRBV29-1 to TRBJ2-2; D might be TRBD1 (7 bases). Germline CDR1 SQVTM, CDR2 ANQGSEA. Trimming removed 6 bases at V and 7 bases at J, with 15 bases between. This CDR3 is built from 13 residues.

The rearrangement uses TRBV7-6 and TRBJ2-5; 15 nucleotides align to TRBD2. V dropped 5 bases and J dropped 5; count of bases not matched to a gene: 12. Germline CDR1 SGHVS, CDR2 FNYEAQ. This CDR3 has 18 residues. For the CDR3, the DNA is TGTGCCAGCAGCATAACCGGGACTAGCGGGGGGCTTGGTGAGACCCAGTACTTC. Translating it yields CASSITGTSGGLGETQYF.

In this sample, this clonotype turned up many times. This chain connects TRBV10-3 to TRBJ1-4, with TRBD1 matching over 11 bases. Germline-derived CDR1 and CDR2 are ENHRY and SYGVKD. The CDR3 has 14 residues. The V and J ends lost 8 bases and 7 bases, in that order; junction bases with no gene match: 6. As DNA, the CDR3 is TGTGCCATCTCCGGGGACAGGGGGTTTGAAAAACTGTTTTTT. As protein: CAISGDRGFEKLFF.

This clonotype appeared many times. The chain recombines TRBV28 with TRBJ1-6, with D maybe TRBD1 (6 bases). The germline CDR1 and CDR2 sequences are MDHEN and SYDVKM. This CDR3 is built from 15 residues. With 5 bases removed from V and 4 bases from J, the gap between germline ends came to 12 bases. The chain's CDR3 is CASSPRGAYNSPLHF. The DNA of the CDR3 is TGTGCCAGCAGTCCGAGGGGGGCTTATAATTCACCCCTCCACTTT.

V and J are TRBV7-6 and TRBJ2-1, with D perhaps matching TRBD1 (6 bases). This CDR3 comprises 17 residues. V lost 5 bases and J lost 0, with 17 bases in between. CDR1 is SGHVS and CDR2 is FNYEAQ in the germline V gene. The CDR3 spells CASSRTDRTSSYNEQFF. In nucleotides, the CDR3 is TGTGCCAGCAGCCGCACCGACAGGACCAGCTCCTACAATGAGCAGTTCTTC.

This clonotype was counted many times. The V gene is TRBV7-9, the J gene TRBJ2-3; 9 bases agree with TRBD1. The CDR3 loop spans 15 amino acids. CDR1 is SEHNR, CDR2 FQNEAQ, per germline (reference sequence). V lost 1 base to trimming and J lost 6 bases; unmatched junction nucleotides: 5. The CDR3 reads CASSLGDRDPDTQYF. The CDR3 DNA follows: TGTGCCAGCAGCTTAGGGGACAGGGATCCGGATACGCAGTATTTT.

This clonotype was picked up many times. The chain uses TRBV13 and TRBJ1-1, with D unclear. Germline V CDR1 and CDR2: PRHDT, FYEKMQ (reference sequence). V lost 0 bases and J lost 3, with 14 bases in between. CDR3 length equals 16 residues. The CDR3 DNA reads TGTGCCAGCAGCTTAGGCGCTGTGGGCTTGGACACTGAAGCTTTCTTT. As protein: CASSLGAVGLDTEAFF.

There are a few counts of this clonotype. The rearrangement links TRBV20-1 to TRBJ2-5, with 9 bases lining up with TRBD2. Losses at the gene ends were 4 bases for V and 1 base for J; bases not matched to a gene: 10. The CDR3 is made up of 16 amino acids. The germline gives CDR1 DFQATT, CDR2 SNEGSKA (reference sequence). For the CDR3, the DNA is TGCAGTGCTACTCGGGGTAGCGGGAGCTTCCAAGAGACCCAGTACTTC. Residues: CSATRGSGSFQETQYF.

This chain uses TRBV10-3 with TRBJ2-1, with TRBD2 matching 9 bases. This CDR3 region has 15 residues. Germline trimming cut 1 base from V and 6 bases from J; bases unmatched to any gene: 4. The germline gives CDR1 ENHRY, CDR2 SYGVKD. In nucleotides, the CDR3 is TGTGCCATCAGTGAGTTCCCAGCGGGGGGCAATGAGCAGTTCTTC. It is translated as CAISEFPAGGNEQFF.

This clonotype has only one observation. CDR3 nucleotides: TGCAGTGCTAGAACTGCGTGGAGTGAAAAACTGTTTTTT. It codes for CSARTAWSEKLFF. This chain uses TRBV20-1 with TRBJ1-4; D gene unclear. CDR3 length: 13 residues. Trimming took off 2 bases at V and 7 bases at J, with 11 bases between the two ends. Germline assignment: CDR1 DFQATT and CDR2 SNEGSKA (reference sequence).

The chain combines TRBV4-1 with TRBJ1-5; D is ambiguous. This CDR3 is built from 13 residues. V gave up 2 bases and J gave up 6 bases, with 8 bases separating them. Germline V gene sequence: CDR1 MGHRA, CDR2 YSYEKL. CDR3 nucleotide sequence: TGCGCCAGCAGCCAACGGTATGGTCAGCCCCAGCATTTT. Its protein product is CASSQRYGQPQHF.

This clonotype was counted many times. The rearrangement joins TRBV15 to TRBJ2-5; tentatively, D is TRBD1 or TRBD2 (5 bases each). V lost 1 base and J 7 bases, leaving 13 bases between the germline ends. Looked up from germline, CDR1 is LNHNV and CDR2 is YYDKDF (reference sequence). The CDR3 spans 14 residues. Here the CDR3 reads CATSRGGPTGTQYF. The CDR3 DNA follows: TGTGCCACCAGCAGAGGGGGACCAACAGGGACCCAGTACTTC.